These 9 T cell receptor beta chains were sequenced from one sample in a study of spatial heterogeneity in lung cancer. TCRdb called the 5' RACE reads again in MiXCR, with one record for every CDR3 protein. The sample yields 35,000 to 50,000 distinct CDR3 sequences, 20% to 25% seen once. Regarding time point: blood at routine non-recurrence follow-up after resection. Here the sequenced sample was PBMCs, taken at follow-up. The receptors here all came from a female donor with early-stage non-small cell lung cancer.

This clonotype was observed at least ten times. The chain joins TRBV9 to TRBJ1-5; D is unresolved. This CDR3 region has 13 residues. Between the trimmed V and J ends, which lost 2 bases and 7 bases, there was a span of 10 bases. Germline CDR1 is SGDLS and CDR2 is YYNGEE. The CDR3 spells CASSVRGGQPQHF. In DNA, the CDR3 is TGTGCCAGCAGCGTCCGCGGAGGACAGCCCCAGCATTTT. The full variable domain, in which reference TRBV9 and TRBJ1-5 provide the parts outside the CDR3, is DSGVTQTPKHLITATGQRVTLRCSPRSGDLSVYWYQQSLDQGLQFLIQYYNGEERAKGNILERFSAQQFPDLHSELNLSSLELGDSALYFCASSVRGGQPQHFGDGTRLSIL.

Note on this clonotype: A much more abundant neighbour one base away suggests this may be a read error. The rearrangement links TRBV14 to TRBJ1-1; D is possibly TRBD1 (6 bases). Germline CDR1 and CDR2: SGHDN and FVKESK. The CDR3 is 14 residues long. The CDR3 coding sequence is TGTGCCTGCAGCCAAGTTCGAGGGGGCACTGAAGCTTTCTTT. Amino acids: CACSQVRGGTEAFF.

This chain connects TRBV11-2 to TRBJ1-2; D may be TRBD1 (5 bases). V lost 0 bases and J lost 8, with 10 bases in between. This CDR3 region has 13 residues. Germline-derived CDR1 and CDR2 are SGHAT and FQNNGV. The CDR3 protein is CASSLDRDPGYTF. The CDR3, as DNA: TGTGCCAGCAGCTTAGACCGGGACCCAGGCTACACCTTC. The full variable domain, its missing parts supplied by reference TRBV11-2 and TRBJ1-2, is EAGVAQSPRYKIIEKRQSVAFWCNPISGHATLYWYQQILGQGPKLLIQFQNNGVVDDSQLPKDRFSAERLKGVDSTLKIQPAKLEDSAVYLCASSLDRDPGYTFGSGTRLTVV.

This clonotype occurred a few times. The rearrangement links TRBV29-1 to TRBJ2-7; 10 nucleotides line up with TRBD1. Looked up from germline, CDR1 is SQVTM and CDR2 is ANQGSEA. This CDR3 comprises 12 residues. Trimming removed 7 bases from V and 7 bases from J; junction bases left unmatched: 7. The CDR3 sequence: CSAGTGEGEQYF. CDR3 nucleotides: TGCAGCGCCGGGACAGGGGAGGGGGAGCAGTACTTC.

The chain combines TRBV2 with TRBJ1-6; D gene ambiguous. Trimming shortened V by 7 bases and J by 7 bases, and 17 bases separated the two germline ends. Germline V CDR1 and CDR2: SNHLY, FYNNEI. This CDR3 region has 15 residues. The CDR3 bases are TGTGCCAGCACCCTTACGGACGGAAAAAATTCACCCCTCCACTTT. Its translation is CASTLTDGKNSPLHF.

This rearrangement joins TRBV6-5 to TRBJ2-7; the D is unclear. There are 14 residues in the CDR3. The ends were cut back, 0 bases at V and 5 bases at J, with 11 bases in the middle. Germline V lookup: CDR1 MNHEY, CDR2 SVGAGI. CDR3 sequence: CASSYSKVGNEQYV. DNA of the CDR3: TGTGCCAGCAGTTACTCGAAGGTAGGGAACGAGCAGTACGTC.

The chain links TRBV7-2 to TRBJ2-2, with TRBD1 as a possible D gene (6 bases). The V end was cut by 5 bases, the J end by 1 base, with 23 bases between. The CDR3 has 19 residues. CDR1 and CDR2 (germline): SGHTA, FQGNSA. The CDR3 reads CASSKNQLGRGQNTGELFF. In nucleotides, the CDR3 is TGTGCCAGCAGCAAAAACCAGCTGGGTCGGGGACAGAACACCGGGGAGCTGTTTTTT.

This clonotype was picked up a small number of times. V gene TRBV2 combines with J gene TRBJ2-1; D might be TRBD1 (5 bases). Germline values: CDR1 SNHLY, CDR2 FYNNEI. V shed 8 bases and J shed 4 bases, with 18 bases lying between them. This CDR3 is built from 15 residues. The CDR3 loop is CASQILQGRYNEQFF. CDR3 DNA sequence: TGTGCCAGCCAGATACTCCAGGGAAGATACAATGAGCAGTTCTTC.

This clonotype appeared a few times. CDR3 nucleotides: TGCGCCAGCAGCTTACAGGGACTTTTCGCAGAGACCCAGTACTTC. This sequence encodes CASSLQGLFAETQYF. The genes are TRBV5-1 and TRBJ2-5; D is perhaps TRBD1 or TRBD2 (6 bases each). The V end was cut by 2 bases, the J end by 4 bases, with 15 bases between. The germline V gene has CDR1 SGHRS and CDR2 YFSETQ. This CDR3 region has 15 residues.